These 10 T cell receptor beta chains came from one sample sequenced in a study of blood T cell repertoires in COVID-19. Clones were read by immunoSEQ multiplex PCR, and TCRdb kept only the in-frame ones, dropping some. The repertoire holds roughly 190,000 clones, with 70% to 90% as singletons. The sequencing sample was made of PBMCs or T cells enriched from blood (not recorded which). These receptors all come from a woman aged 40 to 50 in a cohort exposed to, infected with or recovered from COVID-19 (not recorded which).

Within the sample, this clone is medium-sized. The chain has TRBV9 and TRBJ2-3, with TRBD2 matching 9 bases. Losses at the gene ends were 0 bases for V and 2 bases for J; bases not matched to a gene: 1. Germline assignment: CDR1 SGDLS and CDR2 YYNGEE. The CDR3 has 15 amino acids. CDR3 protein: CASSVASGDTDTQYF. The CDR3 nucleotides are TGTGCCAGCAGCGTAGCTAGCGGGGACACAGATACGCAGTATTTT.

The chain links TRBV10-3 to TRBJ1-6; 10 bases fit TRBD1. This CDR3 has 16 amino acids. The junction had 8 bases not matched to a gene; V was cut back by 4 bases and J by 8 bases. The germline V gene has CDR1 ENHRY and CDR2 SYGVKD. CDR3 residues: CAISVGGQGKDSPLHF. CDR3 sequence (DNA): TGTGCCATCAGTGTCGGGGGACAGGGGAAGGATTCACCCCTCCACTTT.

J is TRBJ2-1 and V is TRBV7-9; 8 positions agree with TRBD1. The CDR3 consists of 17 residues. Trimming at V came to 5 bases and at J to 8 bases, leaving 17 bases not matched to a gene. CDR1 is SEHNR, CDR2 FQNEAQ, per germline (reference sequence). For the CDR3, the DNA is TGTGCCAGCAGCCCCCCCTACGGACAGGGCCCGATCGATGAGCAGTTCTTC. Amino acid sequence: CASSPPYGQGPIDEQFF.

This clone has only a few counts. The genes are TRBV11-3 and TRBJ2-7, with 8 bases matching TRBD1. The germline V gene has CDR1 SGHNT and CDR2 YENEEA. Losses at the gene ends were 5 bases for V and 0 bases for J; bases not matched to a gene: 6. CDR3 size: 15 residues. The CDR3 reads CASSPRDRSSYEQYF. The DNA for the CDR3 is TGTGCCAGCAGCCCCCGGGACAGGAGCTCCTACGAGCAGTACTTC.

The CDR3 DNA is TGCGCCAGCAGCCCCAATAGCGGGGAGCTGTTTTTT. It specifies CASSPNSGELFF. V usage is TRBV4-1 and J usage is TRBJ2-2; D gene uncertain. Germline CDR1 MGHRA, CDR2 YSYEKL. The CDR3 spans 12 residues. V was cut by 4 bases and J by 7 bases, with 7 bases left in between.

In its sample, this clone was seen a few times. The chain has TRBV5-4 and TRBJ1-5, with TRBD1 matching 8 bases. V lost 2 bases, J lost 7 bases, and 8 bases stayed unmatched. Germline assignment: CDR1 SGHNT and CDR2 YYREEE (reference sequence). This CDR3 is 15 amino acids long. This chain's CDR3 is CASSFSGGGSQPQHF. CDR3 sequence (DNA): TGTGCCAGCAGCTTTTCAGGGGGCGGTTCCCAGCCCCAGCATTTT.

This clone was observed a handful of times. This rearrangement joins TRBV27 to TRBJ1-6, with D maybe TRBD1 (5 bases). This CDR3 spans 21 amino acids. The ends were cut back, 0 bases at V and 7 bases at J, with 28 bases in the middle. Germline values: CDR1 MNHEY, CDR2 SMNVEV (reference sequence). As DNA, the CDR3 is TGTGCCAGCAGTTTATCGATGGCCGCGGGGGTGGTAAATAAGGGGAATTCACCCCTCCACTTT. It yields the protein CASSLSMAAGVVNKGNSPLHF.

The rearrangement joins TRBV6-5 to TRBJ2-3; 7 bases agree with TRBD2. Germline CDR1 reads MNHEY; CDR2 reads SVGAGI. V trimming: 10 bases; J trimming: 2 bases; junction bases outside the gene matches: 9. The CDR3 is 14 residues long. Written as DNA, the CDR3 is TGTGCCATGATGGGAGCGGGGTACACAGATACGCAGTATTTT. As protein: CAMMGAGYTDTQYF.

This clone has only one observation. The CDR3: CASGPGSPFNTF. In DNA form, the CDR3 reads TGTGCCAGCGGCCCGGGGAGCCCTTTTAACACCTTC. The rearrangement uses TRBV6-5 and TRBJ1-2; no firm D call. V gave up 8 bases and J gave up 12 bases, with 19 bases separating them. From germline, CDR1 is MNHEY and CDR2 SVGAGI. The CDR3 sequence is 12 residues long.

The chain has TRBV7-6 and TRBJ2-2, with TRBD2 matching 7 bases. The germline V gene encodes CDR1 SGHVS and CDR2 FNYEAQ. The length of the CDR3 is 15 residues. V shed 2 bases, J shed 5 bases, and the junction held 5 bases outside the gene matches. The CDR3 nucleotides are TGTGCCAGCAGCTTAACGAGCGGGGAAACCGGGGAGCTGTTTTTT. This translates into CASSLTSGETGELFF. The full variable domain, its missing parts supplied by reference TRBV7-6 and TRBJ2-2, is GAGVSQSPRYKVTKRGQDVALRCDPISGHVSLYWYRQALGQGPEFLTYFNYEAQQDKSGLPNDRFSAERPEGSISTLTIQRTEQRDSAMYRCASSLTSGETGELFFGEGSRLTVL.